This entry lists 26 T cell receptor beta chains sequenced from one sample in a study of shared clonotypes between healthy human individuals (dated by TCRdb to about 2020). The method was the immunoSEQ multiplex PCR assay. TCRdb stores this immuneACCESS table with in-frame sequences only. Part of the clones is absent; in the studies checked, under half of the shortfall reflects unresolved V genes, and no reason is known for the rest. The sample includes around 500,000 clones, with 81% observed a single time. The top ten hold over 9.5% of the sample. The material sequenced was PBMCs. The receptors derive from a woman in her thirties or forties in good health. Some clones in this sample may be carry-over from other donors' samples.

Comments on this clone: A single base is all that separates this from a far larger clone, so a read error is likely. The same CDR3 is also encoded by other DNA sequences in this sample. The V call is TRBV6-5, the J call TRBJ1-1; TRBD1 matches 8 bases. The CDR3 extends over 12 amino acids. Germline CDR1 is MNHEY and CDR2 is SVGAGI. CDR3 in amino acids: CASRQGSAEAFF. The CDR3 nucleotides read TGTGCCAGCCGACAGGGGAGCGCTGAGGCTTTCTTT.

The rearrangement uses TRBV7-9 and TRBJ2-7; 11 nucleotides agree with TRBD1. After removal of 4 bases from V and 7 bases from J, the junction contained 6 bases not matched to a gene. This CDR3 is 14 amino acids long. Germline values: CDR1 SEHNR, CDR2 FQNEAQ (reference sequence). As DNA, the CDR3 is TGTGCCAGCAGCTCCGGACAGGGGGCGCGGGAGCAGTACTTC. It codes for CASSSGQGAREQYF.

The count of this clone is one. Within the sample, other DNA sequences also encode this same CDR3. This chain joins TRBV9 and TRBJ1-1; D unresolved. The CDR3 length is 13 residues. V was trimmed by 0 bases and J by 4 bases, leaving 7 bases between them. From germline, CDR1 is SGDLS and CDR2 YYNGEE. The CDR3 bases are TGTGCCAGCAGCGTAGAAGGACGCACTGAAGCTTTCTTT. This sequence encodes CASSVEGRTEAFF.

The chain uses TRBV7-9 and TRBJ2-2; 7 positions agree with TRBD1. The CDR3 is 15 amino acids. V lost 5 bases to trimming and J lost 2 bases; unmatched junction nucleotides: 5. Germline CDR1 and CDR2: SEHNR and FQNEAQ (reference sequence). CDR3 sequence (DNA): TGTGCCAGCAGCGCGCAGGGGGTCAACACCGGGGAGCTGTTTTTT. This translates into CASSAQGVNTGELFF.

Points on this clone: This sequence is one base from a far larger clone and is likely a read error. This sample also contains other DNA sequences that code for the same CDR3. The chain employs TRBV2 and TRBJ2-7; 8 bases fit TRBD2. V lost 8 bases, J lost 6 bases, and 6 bases stayed unmatched. The length of the CDR3 is 12 residues. Germline CDR1 reads SNHLY; CDR2 reads FYNNEI. The CDR3 nucleotides read TGTGCCAGCGGGGGGCTAGCGGGCGAGCAGTACTTC. Its translation is CASGGLAGEQYF.

Note on this clone: The sample has other DNA sequences that encode this CDR3 too. The chain has TRBV6-1 and TRBJ1-1; D is undetermined. Germline V gene data show CDR1 as MNHNS and CDR2 as SASEGT. Trimming left V 7 bases short and J 4 bases short, with 7 bases between. This CDR3 contains 11 residues. CDR3 sequence reads: CASNRGTEAFF. The CDR3 region has the DNA TGTGCCAGCAACCGAGGCACTGAAGCTTTCTTT.

The chain links TRBV6-1 to TRBJ1-5; tentative D call: TRBD1 (5 bases). CDR1 is MNHNS, CDR2 SASEGT, per germline. The CDR3 sequence is 14 residues long. Trimming removed 6 bases at V and 7 bases at J, with 16 bases between. The CDR3 here is CASRNGDLAQPQHF. The CDR3 nucleotides read TGTGCCAGCAGGAATGGGGACCTAGCCCAGCCCCAGCATTTT.

The V and J genes are TRBV7-9 and TRBJ2-7; TRBD1 might be the D (5 bases). V was trimmed by 2 bases and J by 1 base, leaving 15 bases between them. The CDR3 length is 16 residues. Germline V lookup: CDR1 SEHNR, CDR2 FQNEAQ (reference sequence). The CDR3 bases are TGTGCCAGCAGCTTACTTAAGGGTCAGGGTTCCTACGAGCAGTACTTC. This gives the protein CASSLLKGQGSYEQYF.

The count of this clone is one. The chain combines TRBV19 with TRBJ1-2; D gene ambiguous. Trimming stripped 3 bases from V and 7 bases from J, with 9 bases between. Per the germline V gene, CDR1 is LNHDA and CDR2 is SQIVND (reference sequence). This CDR3 contains 12 residues. The CDR3 DNA sequence: TGTGCCAGTAGTATGCGGGAATCTGGCTACACCTTC. Protein: CASSMRESGYTF. Drawing the rest from reference TRBV19 and TRBJ1-2, the complete variable domain is DGGITQSPKYLFRKEGQNVTLSCEQNLNHDAMYWYRQDPGQGLRLIYYSQIVNDFQKGDIAEGYSVSREKKESFPLTVTSAQKNPTAFYLCASSMRESGYTFGSGTRLTVV.

This rearrangement joins TRBV14 to TRBJ2-7; TRBD1 aligns across 7 bases. J lost 5 bases, V lost 5 bases, and 15 bases had no gene match. The CDR3 consists of 16 residues. From germline, CDR1 is SGHDN and CDR2 FVKESK. The CDR3 loop reads CASSKKTGSTHHEQYF. CDR3 DNA sequence: TGTGCCAGCAGCAAAAAGACAGGGAGCACCCACCACGAGCAGTACTTC.

This sequence joins TRBV5-1 and TRBJ2-2; maybe TRBD1 (5 bases). The CDR3 sequence is 15 residues long. With 4 bases removed from V and 5 bases from J, the gap between germline ends came to 15 bases. Germline-derived CDR1 and CDR2 are SGHRS and YFSETQ. CDR3 DNA sequence: TGCGCCAGCAGCGTCGGACAATTTGGGACCGGGGAGCTGTTTTTT. Its protein is CASSVGQFGTGELFF.

In DNA, the CDR3 is TGTGCCTGGAGTTCGGAGGGCCGTGAAGCTTTCTTT. Its protein is CAWSSEGREAFF. The chain couples TRBV30 to TRBJ1-1, with D hard to call. Trimming shortened V by 2 bases and J by 7 bases, and 11 bases separated the two germline ends. This CDR3 comprises 12 residues. Per germline, CDR1 GTSNPN and CDR2 SVGIG (reference sequence).

CDR3 amino acids: CASSGGGIPVEQYF. The DNA for the CDR3 is TGTGCCAGCAGTGGAGGCGGGATCCCCGTCGAGCAGTACTTC. V gene TRBV2 combines with J gene TRBJ2-7, with D possibly TRBD2 on 6 matching bases. The ends were cut back, 4 bases at V and 6 bases at J, with 16 bases in the middle. Germline V gene data show CDR1 as SNHLY and CDR2 as FYNNEI. This CDR3 contains 14 residues.

The chain combines TRBV1 with TRBJ2-5. The J call may be faulty, since TRBJ2-7 better matches the DNA end. TRBV1 is a recognized pseudogene. This CDR3 is built from 14 residues. CDR3 sequence: CTCKRQLPSYEQYF. CDR3 sequence (DNA): TGCACCTGCAAACGGCAGCTACCCTCCTACGAGCAGTACTTC.

This chain joins TRBV7-9 and TRBJ2-1, with 9 positions matching TRBD2. Germline CDR1 and CDR2: SEHNR and FQNEAQ (reference sequence). The junction had 6 bases not matched to a gene; V was cut back by 3 bases and J by 9 bases. This CDR3 is 14 amino acids long. Written as DNA, the CDR3 is TGTGCCAGCAGCTTGTTAGCGGGAGACGTTGAGCAGTTCTTC. This codes for CASSLLAGDVEQFF.

The V and J genes are TRBV2 and TRBJ2-4; either TRBD1 or TRBD2 may fit D (5 bases each). CDR1 is SNHLY and CDR2 is FYNNEI in the germline V gene. CDR3 length: 11 amino acids. Trimming cost V 2 bases and J 14 bases, with 10 bases left between them. For the CDR3, the DNA is TGTGCCAGCAGTGAACGGGGACCGGAGTACTTC. It codes for CASSERGPEYF.

This chain connects TRBV5-1 to TRBJ2-4; D call uncertain. The germline V gene has CDR1 SGHRS and CDR2 YFSETQ. Trimming shortened V by 0 bases and J by 7 bases, and 11 bases separated the two germline ends. This CDR3 has 14 amino acids. CDR3 residues: CASSLDRLKNIQYF. The CDR3 DNA reads as TGCGCCAGCAGCTTGGACCGGCTAAAGAACATTCAGTACTTC. The whole variable domain, filled in from reference TRBV5-1 and TRBJ2-4, reads KAGVTQTPRYLIKTRGQQVTLSCSPISGHRSVSWYQQTPGQGLQFLFEYFSETQRNKGNFPGRFSGRQFSNSRSEMNVSTLELGDSALYLCASSLDRLKNIQYFGAGTRLSVL.

The chain employs TRBV30 and TRBJ1-1; weak D call: TRBD1 (5 bases). The CDR3 sequence is 13 residues long. The ends were cut back, 3 bases at V and 10 bases at J, with 18 bases in the middle. Germline values: CDR1 GTSNPN, CDR2 SVGIG (reference sequence). The CDR3 nucleotides read TGTGCCTGGAGCCGGGGCCGGGCTGTAGGAGCTTTCTTT. Encoded protein: CAWSRGRAVGAFF.

Of note for this clone: With a far larger clone one base away, a read error is the likely cause. The V gene is TRBV11-1, the J gene TRBJ2-5; D is perhaps TRBD2 (5 bases). CDR1 and CDR2 from the germline V gene are SGHAT and FQDESV (reference sequence). The CDR3 spans 14 residues. The CDR3, as DNA: TGTGCCAGCAGCCGTCTAGCTAACCAAGGGACCCAGTACTTC. It yields the protein CASSRLANQGTQYF.

V usage is TRBV15 and J usage is TRBJ2-7; D is ambiguous. There are 11 residues in the CDR3. The V end was cut by 5 bases, the J end by 4 bases, with 6 bases between. The V gene's germline CDR1 is LNHNV and CDR2 YYDKDF (reference sequence). CDR3 nucleotide sequence: TGTGCCACCAGCTACCGTTACGAGCAGTACTTC. Translated: CATSYRYEQYF.

The chain couples TRBV15 to TRBJ2-6; D is ambiguous. Trimming pared 5 bases from V and 4 bases from J, leaving 9 bases between. CDR1 and CDR2 (germline): LNHNV, YYDKDF (reference sequence). This CDR3 spans 14 amino acids. In DNA form, the CDR3 reads TGTGCCACCAGCCCTTCCCAGGGGGCCAACGTCCTGACTTTC. This translates into CATSPSQGANVLTF.

This chain links TRBV7-2 with TRBJ1-2; 7 bases agree with TRBD1. The CDR3 has 16 amino acids. V lost 5 bases to trimming and J lost 6 bases; unmatched junction nucleotides: 15. CDR1 is SGHTA, CDR2 FQGNSA, per germline. The CDR3 loop reads CASSLVTGTPMDGYTF. The CDR3 region has the DNA TGTGCCAGCAGCCTTGTGACAGGGACCCCTATGGATGGCTACACCTTC.

Worth noting for this clone: Only one base separates this from a far larger clonotype, so it likely reflects a read error. At the DNA level, this CDR3 is encoded by other sequences in the same sample as well. The chain combines TRBV2 with TRBJ1-1; 7 bases match TRBD1. The germline CDR1 and CDR2 sequences are SNHLY and FYNNEI. The CDR3 covers 13 residues. The ends lost 9 bases at V and 10 bases at J; junction bases unmatched: 14. In DNA, the CDR3 is TGTGCCAGTAACTGGGACAGCTTAGGGGGAGCTTTCTTT. Translation: CASNWDSLGGAFF.

There are a few counts of this clone. V usage is TRBV25-1 and J usage is TRBJ2-1, with D possibly being TRBD2 (5 bases). Germline V gene sequence: CDR1 MGHDK, CDR2 SYGVNS. The CDR3 covers 12 residues. Between the trimmed V and J ends, which lost 7 bases and 7 bases, there was a span of 11 bases. The CDR3 sequence: CASIPRRNEQFF. The CDR3 bases are TGTGCCAGCATCCCCCGGAGGAATGAGCAGTTCTTC.

CDR3 coding DNA: TGTGCCACCGCCCCGGACAGTAGTTATGGCTACACCTTC. It specifies CATAPDSSYGYTF. This chain links TRBV10-3 with TRBJ1-2, with a possible D match to TRBD1 (6 bases). The CDR3 has 13 amino acids. V lost 10 bases and J 5 bases, leaving 17 bases between the germline ends. Germline V lookup: CDR1 ENHRY, CDR2 SYGVKD.

The rearrangement links TRBV28 to TRBJ2-7; D gene ambiguous. Germline CDR1 and CDR2: MDHEN and SYDVKM. The length of the CDR3 is 13 residues. V lost 5 bases, J lost 6 bases, and 14 bases lay in between. The CDR3 DNA reads TGTGCCAGCAGTCCCCCGGGTTTGCCCGAGCAGTACTTC. Its protein is CASSPPGLPEQYF.